This paragraph reports one TCR beta chain. This entry comes from a study of blood T cell repertoires in COVID-19. Study summary: The samples span acute and convalescent COVID-19 from the United States, Italy and Spain. T cells, B-cell-depleted T cells, or PBMCs provided the cDNA or gDNA that served as material.

Authors' methods: Amplification with reference gene primers provided the estimates of nucleated cell counts. The table came from immunoSEQ multiplex PCR; TCRdb's copy has only in-frame clones and leaves some out. V, J and clone size derive from that table, while D and trimming were established from the DNA sequence. The table records roughly 45,000 clones, about nine tenths of them present only once. The sequenced sample was peripheral blood. The TCR comes from a human donor in a cohort sampled during active COVID-19.

The CDR3 sequence is CASSFQGVGHQPQHF. The CDR3 DNA reads as TGTGCCAGTAGTTTTCAAGGGGTGGGCCATCAGCCCCAGCATTTT. V is TRBV19 and J is TRBJ1-5, with D possibly being TRBD1 (5 bases). The CDR3 length is 15 residues. The germline V gene has CDR1 LNHDA and CDR2 SQIVND (reference sequence). The germline V and J ends were trimmed by 5 bases and 5 bases, with 16 bases remaining between them.